The text below deals with one T cell receptor beta chain. CDR3 size: 15 residues. Between the trimmed V and J ends, which lost 2 bases and 5 bases, there was a span of 15 bases. The germline V gene encodes CDR1 SEHNR and CDR2 FQNEAQ (reference sequence). The sample originates from a study of shared T cell receptors in the human thymus. Profiling relied on immunoSEQ multiplex PCR, and the TCRdb table lists in-frame clones only, not all of them. The sample contains more than 300,000 clones, 95% of which appear only once. The clonotype was recovered from a human donor. Sequences were obtained from thymocytes. This chain uses TRBV7-9 with TRBJ1-2, with D hard to call. CDR3 in DNA: TGTGCCAGCAGCTTACCTGGTGGACCGCCTTATGGCTACACCTTC. This gives the protein CASSLPGGPPYGYTF.